Sequencing of this T cell receptor (beta chain) was carried out in a study of T cell repertoires in cytomegalovirus infection. Study at large: CMV infection together with matching HLA type was indicated by public TCR beta signatures. The study, taken as a whole, reports: Accumulated public TCR beta family frequency recognized individuals carrying CMV together with the relevant HLA. HLA-C-restricted CMV-specific TCR beta clonotypes were dominant in the ex vivo response.

TCRdb used MiXCR to reprocess the reads, holding one entry per CDR3 protein. This sample has roughly 230,000 distinct CDR3 sequences; roughly 22% occur once, and the top ten carry around a sixth. V was cut by 0 bases and J by 6 bases, with 6 bases left in between. The CDR3 is 11 amino acids. CDR1 SQVTM and CDR2 ANQGSEA come from the germline V gene. As concerns this clonotype: Its antigen is not identified.

The material sequenced was CD8+ T cells from PBMCs. The source is a human donor in good health (CMV status not recorded). Some clones in this sample may be carry-over from other donors' samples. The chain joins TRBV29-1 to TRBJ2-7, with unresolved D. This chain's CDR3 is CSVEDLTEQYF. The CDR3, as DNA: TGCAGCGTTGAAGATCTAACCGAGCAGTACTTC.